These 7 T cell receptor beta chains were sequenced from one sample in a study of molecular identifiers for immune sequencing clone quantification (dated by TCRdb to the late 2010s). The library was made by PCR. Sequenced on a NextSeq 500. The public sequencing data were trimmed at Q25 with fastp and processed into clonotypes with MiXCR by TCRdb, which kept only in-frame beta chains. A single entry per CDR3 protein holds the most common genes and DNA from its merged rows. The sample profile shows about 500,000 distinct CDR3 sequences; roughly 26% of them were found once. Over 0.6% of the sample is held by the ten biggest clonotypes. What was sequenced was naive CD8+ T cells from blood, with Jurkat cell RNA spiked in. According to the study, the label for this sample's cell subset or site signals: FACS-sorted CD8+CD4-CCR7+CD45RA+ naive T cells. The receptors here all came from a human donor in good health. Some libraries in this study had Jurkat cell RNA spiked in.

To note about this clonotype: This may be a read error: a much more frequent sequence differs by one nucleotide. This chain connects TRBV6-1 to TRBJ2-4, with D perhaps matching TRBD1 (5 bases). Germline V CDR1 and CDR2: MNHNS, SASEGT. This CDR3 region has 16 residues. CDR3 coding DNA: TGTGCCAGCAGCCTCCCCCTAGGACGCTCCCTGGACATTCGGTACTTC. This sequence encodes CASSLPLGRSLDIRYF.

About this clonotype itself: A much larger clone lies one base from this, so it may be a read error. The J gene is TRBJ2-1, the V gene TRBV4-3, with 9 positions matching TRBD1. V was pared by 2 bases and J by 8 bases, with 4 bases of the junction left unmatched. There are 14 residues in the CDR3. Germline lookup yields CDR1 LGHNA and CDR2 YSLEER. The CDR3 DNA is TGCGCCAGCAGCCAAAGGGACAGGGCGCATGAGCAGTTCTTC. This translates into CASSQRDRAHEQFF.

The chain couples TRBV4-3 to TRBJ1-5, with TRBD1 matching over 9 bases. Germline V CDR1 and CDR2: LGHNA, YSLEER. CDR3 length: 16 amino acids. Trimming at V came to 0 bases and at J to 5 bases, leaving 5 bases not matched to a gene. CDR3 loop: CASSQDATGGDQPQHF. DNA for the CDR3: TGCGCCAGCAGCCAAGATGCGACAGGGGGTGATCAGCCCCAGCATTTT.

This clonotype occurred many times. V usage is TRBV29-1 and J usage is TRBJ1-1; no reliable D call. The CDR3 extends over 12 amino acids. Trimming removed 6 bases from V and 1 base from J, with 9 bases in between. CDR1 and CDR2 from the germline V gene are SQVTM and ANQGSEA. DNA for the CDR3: TGCAGCGTCTTGCCCTGGAACACTGAAGCTTTCTTT. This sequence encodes CSVLPWNTEAFF.

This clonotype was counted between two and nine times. The CDR3 coding sequence is TGTGCCAGCAAAAGACTTAACACTGAAGCTTTCTTT. It yields the protein CASKRLNTEAFF. The chain links TRBV7-9 to TRBJ1-1; D not certain. This CDR3 comprises 12 residues. V dropped 7 bases and J dropped 2 bases, with 8 bases sitting between them. Germline V gene sequence: CDR1 SEHNR, CDR2 FQNEAQ (reference sequence).

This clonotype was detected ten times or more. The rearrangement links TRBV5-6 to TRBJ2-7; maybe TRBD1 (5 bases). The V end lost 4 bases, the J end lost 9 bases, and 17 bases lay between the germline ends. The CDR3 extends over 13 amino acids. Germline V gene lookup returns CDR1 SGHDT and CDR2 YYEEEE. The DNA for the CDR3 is TGTGCCAGCAGCCCTAGTTCAGGGTATGTGCAGTACTTC. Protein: CASSPSSGYVQYF.

The CDR3 reads CASRGTSGGANEQFF. DNA of the CDR3: TGTGCCAGCAGGGGGACTAGCGGGGGGGCCAATGAGCAGTTCTTC. This sequence joins TRBV7-2 and TRBJ2-1, with 16 bases identical to TRBD2. CDR1 and CDR2 from the germline V gene are SGHTA and FQGNSA. J gave up 6 bases and V 6 bases, and 2 bases lay outside the gene matches. The CDR3 is 15 residues long.